Given below is one TCR beta chain in context. Its antigen is unknown. The sample holds no much larger clone one base away, and base qualities are not on file. This specimen belongs to a study of blood T cells in healthy people across ages (dated by TCRdb to about 2015). Regarding the complete study: In model experiments, roughly one uniquely barcoded TCR beta cDNA molecule per two T cells was captured by template switching. Using deep sequencing normalized with unique cDNA molecular identifiers, the study measured how TCR beta repertoire diversity changes with age. Donors were grouped into four age groups: young (average about 15 years), middle-aged (39), aged (over 55) and long-lived (less than 85). Two additional independent replicas of 1 million unique cDNA reads from the same blood draw were analyzed for two donors (one aged 18 to 29 and one aged 80 or older). Overall study results and their limits: Estimates of total diversity based on one million sequenced T cells were regarded as lower bounds and as underestimates. Compared with the aged group, the long-lived group had more naive CD4+ T cells, fewer expanded clones and increased TCR diversity, suggesting age selection. As age increased, observed TCR beta diversity per million T cells dropped in a roughly linear way, and a significant reduction was already evident by age 40. The CMV infection status of donors was not known, potentially confounding age-related changes in expanded clonotypes. A strong correlation was found between observed TCR beta diversity and the percentage of naive T cells measured by flow cytometry. Bulk unsorted PBMC profiling prevented conclusive comparison of naive and antigen-experienced compartments.

Systemically healthy Caucasian individuals from Russia, around 39 in total and aged about 6 to 95 years, were included as donors. Each donor gave approximately 9.4 milliliters of peripheral blood, drawn into EDTA-treated Vacutainer tubes. PBMCs were isolated by Ficoll-Paque density-gradient centrifugation, with at least 7 million obtained per sample. Total RNA, at least 6 micrograms per sample, was extracted from PBMCs with Trizol reagent. For every donor, an aliquot of PBMCs went through flow cytometry to measure the percentages of naive CD45RAhigh/CD27high T cells. Library construction relied on 5' RACE. Instrument on record: Illumina HiSeq 2500. The second PCR ran for roughly 7 to 11 cycles and used a J-beta primer mix along with a sample-barcoded 5' primer. A unique molecular identifier was introduced onto each TCR beta cDNA molecule by a template-switch 5' adaptor carrying 12 random nucleotides. At least 2.5 million CDR3-containing paired-end reads were obtained from each sample. The Mint cDNA synthesis kit, primed by a TRBC-specific oligonucleotide, was used to synthesize first-strand cDNA from all RNA. Following uracil-DNA glycosylase treatment, all cDNA underwent a first 18-cycle PCR with the universal primers M1SS and BC2_uni_R. From the authors' description of their analysis: For normalization, 1 million high-quality reads were randomly selected from each sample, with every read carrying a distinct molecular identifier. Reads with shared molecular identifiers were discarded instead of being binned into consensus sequences. CDR3 identification, clonotype clustering and error correction used MiTCR with a Q25 quality threshold and the strictest error-elimination algorithm. A nonparametric unseen species model using Euler transformation provided a lower-bound estimate of total TCR beta diversity. TCRdb reprocessing: public reads trimmed at Q25 with fastp, clones called with MiXCR, in-frame beta chains kept. When rows share a CDR3 protein, they turn into one entry using the most common DNA and genes. TCRdb, not the original authors, processed these V and J calls. Counted in this sample were more than 750,000 distinct CDR3 sequences; about 29% of them appeared once. Roughly a tenth of the sample comes from the top ten.

In the germline V gene (reference sequence), CDR1 corresponds to DFQATT and CDR2 to SNEGSKA. There are 13 amino acids in the CDR3, from cysteine to phenylalanine inclusive. The DNA shown is the 39-base CDR3, in frame from base 1. V and J lose 6 bases and 5 bases, and a span of 15 bases separates them. This sample was also put to use in a study of T cells of mothers and their children. As the second paper documents: The donors were nine systemically healthy Caucasian individuals, made up of three mothers and their six children. cDNA synthesis used all of the extracted RNA, with 1.5 ug of RNA in each 15 ul reaction. In the second PCR, the M1S primer introduced both the sample barcodes and 2-4 random nucleotides. More than 8 million TCR beta CDR3 reads were obtained from each mother, and about 3 million reads were obtained from each child. TCR recombination output is similarly shaped by thymic selection in related and unrelated pairs, with a minor effect exerted by inherited differences. Related mother-child pairs always showed normalized repertoire overlap that was slightly higher than in unrelated mother-child pairs, though the difference was never significant. Persistent microchimeric T cell clones were not detected, at a sensitivity of about 100 clones per million clonotypes. In the study, deep NGS was used to compare the TCR beta repertoires of mothers and children, and features distinguishing related mother-child pairs from unrelated individuals were sought. Mothers averaged roughly 40 +/- 4 years of age and children averaged roughly 10 +/- 4 years. After adapter ligation with NEBNext reagents, the libraries were sequenced on Illumina HiSeq 2000 with 100+100 nt paired-end reads. To avoid cross-contamination, the mother libraries and the child libraries were prepared a month apart and sequenced in separate runs. Between roughly 500,000 and 2,300,000 distinct TCR beta clonotypes were identified per donor. Naive TCR beta clonotypes were estimated from low-frequency clonotypes matched to each donor's FACS-determined naive share, without sorting.

The sequenced sample was blood. Recombination joined TRBV20-1 with TRBJ2-3, with the identity of the D gene unclear. The receptor was isolated from a middle-aged woman in good health. The DNA reads as follows: TGCAGTGCCGGGCCACAACTACGAGATACGCAGTATTTT. The encoded protein is CSAGPQLRDTQYF.